This record concerns one T cell receptor beta chain sequence. What antigen it recognizes has not been identified. Base qualities are missing; no much larger clone stands one base away. TCRbeta CDR3 regions were amplified from genomic DNA using the immunoSEQ Assay, a bias-controlled multiplex PCR. The original pipeline was this. The number of nucleated cells in each sample was estimated by amplification of reference gene primers within the assay. Sequence reads were collapsed and filtered to measure the absolute abundance of every unique TCRbeta CDR3 rearrangement. For each sample, productive Simpson clonality was calculated as the square root of Simpson's diversity index across productive rearrangements. TCRdb re-hosts the immuneACCESS table, in-frame sequences only. Its copies lack some clones; in the studies checked, an unresolved V gene accounts for under half of them, and the cause for the rest is not known. That table is the source of V, J and clone size, and D and trimming were worked out from the DNA. For this sample the table gives hundreds of thousands of clones, of which roughly 90% were detected only once. The biggest ten clones account for approximately 1.5% of the sample.

These data originate in a study of blood T cell repertoires in COVID-19 (dated by TCRdb to about 2020). With regard to the full study: Samples from collaborators originated in the United States, Italy and Spain and spanned both the acute and convalescent phases of COVID-19. HLA class I and class II types, where available, came from metadata supplied by the sample provider rather than from assay-based typing. The material from the prospective study consisted of cDNA or gDNA derived from T cells, B-cell-depleted T cells, or PBMCs. Sample metadata almost always included a de-identified subject ID, COVID-19 status, age in years and sex. Samples were obtained from the ongoing ImmuneRACE study (first 160 participants) and from 950 to 1,500 subjects provided by 6 global collaborators. Subjects who had been exposed to COVID-19, were actively infected with it, or had recovered from it provided the deeply sampled blood TCRbeta repertoires that made up the dataset. The repertoires were released in a freely available public database meant as a resource for research on the immune response to SARS-CoV-2. Overall study outcomes, separate from this receptor: Clinical and demographic metadata were provided uncurated, with the amount varying by source and participant.

V lost 4 bases and J lost 6 bases, and the count of bases not matched to a germline gene is 7. The CDR3, cysteine through phenylalanine, is 14 amino acids long. This entry keeps only the CDR3 DNA: 42 bases, framed from base 1. The germline V gene (reference sequence) yields MNHEY for CDR1 and SMNVEV for CDR2. In the prospective study, participants were roughly 18 to 100 years old, resided in 24 geographic areas of the United States, and were enrolled through a virtual design. In the prospective study, cohorts were assigned on the basis of participant-reported clinical history obtained from a screening survey and a study questionnaire. Each participant in the prospective study had whole blood, serum and a nasopharyngeal or oropharyngeal swab collected by mobile phlebotomists. Over an approximately 2-month period, participants in the prospective study had the option of providing additional blood draws and questionnaires. Prospective study blood samples were shipped either frozen or at room temperature before DNA extraction.

Here the chain combines TRBV27 and TRBJ1-2, with 8 bases matching TRBD1. The sample consisted of PBMCs or T cells enriched from blood (not recorded which). The clonotype comes from a young woman with acute COVID-19. The nucleotide sequence reads TGTGCCAGCAGTTCCGGACAGGGCCCAAATGGCTACACCTTC. This sequence encodes CASSSGQGPNGYTF.